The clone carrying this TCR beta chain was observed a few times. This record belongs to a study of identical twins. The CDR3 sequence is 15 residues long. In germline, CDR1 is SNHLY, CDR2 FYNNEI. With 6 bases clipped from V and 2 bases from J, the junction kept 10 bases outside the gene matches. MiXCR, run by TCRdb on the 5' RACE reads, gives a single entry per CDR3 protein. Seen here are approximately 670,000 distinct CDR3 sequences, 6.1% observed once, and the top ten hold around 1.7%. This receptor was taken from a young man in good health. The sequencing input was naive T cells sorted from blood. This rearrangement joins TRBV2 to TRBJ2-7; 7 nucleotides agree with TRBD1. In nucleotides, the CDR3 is TGTGCCAGCAGCGCTGGACAGGCAGGCCCCTACGAGCAGTACTTC. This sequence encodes CASSAGQAGPYEQYF.